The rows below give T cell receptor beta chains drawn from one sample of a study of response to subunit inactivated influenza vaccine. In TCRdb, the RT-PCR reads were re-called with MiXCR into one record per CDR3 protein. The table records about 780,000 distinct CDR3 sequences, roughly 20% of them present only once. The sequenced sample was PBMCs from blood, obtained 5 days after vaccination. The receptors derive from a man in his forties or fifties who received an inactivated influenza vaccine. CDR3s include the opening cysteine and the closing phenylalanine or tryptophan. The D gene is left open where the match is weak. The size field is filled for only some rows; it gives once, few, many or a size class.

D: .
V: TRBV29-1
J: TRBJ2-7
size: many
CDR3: CSVQDSNYEQYF
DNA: TGCAGCGTTCAGGACAGTAACTACGAGCAGTACTTC

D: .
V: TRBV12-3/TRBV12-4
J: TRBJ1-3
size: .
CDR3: CASSLLEPAGNTIYF
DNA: TGTGCCAGCAGCCTACTAGAACCCGCTGGAAACACCATATATTTT

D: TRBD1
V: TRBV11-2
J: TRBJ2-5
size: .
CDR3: CASSTRGPGGWETQYF
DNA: TGTGCCAGCAGCACCAGGGGTCCAGGGGGCTGGGAGACCCAGTACTTC

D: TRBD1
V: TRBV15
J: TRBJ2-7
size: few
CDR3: CATSRGQGLTYEQYF
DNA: TGTGCCACCAGCAGAGGACAGGGCCTCACCTACGAGCAGTACTTC

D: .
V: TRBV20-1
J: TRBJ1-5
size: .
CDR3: CSAPSPTSNQPQHF
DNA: TGCAGTGCTCCCTCTCCGACGAGCAATCAGCCCCAGCATTTT

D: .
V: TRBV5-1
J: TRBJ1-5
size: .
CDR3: CASSLGQGINQPQHF
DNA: TGCGCCAGCAGCTTGGGCCAGGGTATCAATCAGCCCCAGCATTTT

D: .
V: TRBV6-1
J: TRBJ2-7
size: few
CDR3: CASSGLGTSSYEQYF
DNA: TGTGCCAGCAGTGGACTTGGTACGAGCTCCTACGAGCAGTACTTC

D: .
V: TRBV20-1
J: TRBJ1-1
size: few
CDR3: CSATQGLVEAFF
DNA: TGCAGTGCTACTCAAGGACTGGTTGAAGCTTTCTTT

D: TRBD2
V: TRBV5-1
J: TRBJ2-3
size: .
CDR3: CASSLATSGDTDTQYF
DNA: TGCGCCAGCAGCTTGGCTACTAGCGGTGACACAGATACGCAGTATTTT

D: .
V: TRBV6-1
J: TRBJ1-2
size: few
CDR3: CASCVTEPFNYGYTF
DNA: TGTGCCAGCTGCGTAACAGAGCCCTTTAACTATGGCTACACCTTC

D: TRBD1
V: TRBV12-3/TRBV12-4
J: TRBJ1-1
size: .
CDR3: CASSFDRATEAFF
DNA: TGTGCCAGCAGCTTCGACAGGGCCACTGAAGCTTTCTTT

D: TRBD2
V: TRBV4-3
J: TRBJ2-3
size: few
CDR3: CASSQGSVGGRGTDTQYF
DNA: TGCGCCAGCAGCCAGGGCTCTGTGGGAGGGCGAGGCACAGATACGCAGTATTTT

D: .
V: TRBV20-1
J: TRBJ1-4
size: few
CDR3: CSARESWRPNEKLFF
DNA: TGCAGTGCCCGGGAGTCTTGGAGACCTAATGAAAAACTGTTTTTT

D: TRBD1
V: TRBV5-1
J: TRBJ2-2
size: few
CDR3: CASSGTGANTGELFF
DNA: TGCGCCAGCAGCGGGACAGGGGCGAACACCGGGGAGCTGTTTTTT

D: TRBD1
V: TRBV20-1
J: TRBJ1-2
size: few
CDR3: CSAPGDRVDGNYGYTF
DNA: TGCAGTGCCCCGGGCGACAGGGTCGACGGGAACTATGGCTACACCTTC

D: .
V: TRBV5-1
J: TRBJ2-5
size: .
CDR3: CASSLAGPSETQYF
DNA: TGCGCCAGCAGCTTGGCGGGCCCTAGCGAGACCCAGTACTTC

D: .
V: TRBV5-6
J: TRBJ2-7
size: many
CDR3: CASSSLKRAYEQYF
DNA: TGTGCCAGCAGCTCTCTCAAGCGGGCCTACGAGCAGTACTTC

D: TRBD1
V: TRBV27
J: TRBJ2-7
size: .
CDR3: CASSFSYPGTGQYF
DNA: TGTGCCAGCAGTTTTTCGTACCCTGGGACAGGGCAGTACTTC

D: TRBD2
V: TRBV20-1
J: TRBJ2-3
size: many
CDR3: CSARDALAGTDTQYF
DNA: TGCAGTGCTAGAGACGCACTAGCGGGCACAGATACGCAGTATTTT

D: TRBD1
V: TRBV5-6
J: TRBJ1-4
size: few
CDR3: CASSADREGEKLFF
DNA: TGTGCCAGCAGCGCGGACAGGGAAGGTGAAAAACTGTTTTTT

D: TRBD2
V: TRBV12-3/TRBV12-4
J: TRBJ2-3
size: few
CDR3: CASSPWRGGSTDTQYF
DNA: TGTGCCAGCAGTCCCTGGCGGGGGGGAAGCACAGATACGCAGTATTTT

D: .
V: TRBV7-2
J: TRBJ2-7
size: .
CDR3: CASSFTGTNYEQYF
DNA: TGTGCCAGCAGCTTTACGGGGACGAACTACGAGCAGTACTTC

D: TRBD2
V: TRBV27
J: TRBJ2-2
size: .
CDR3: CASSSLAGVWELFF
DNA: TGTGCCAGCAGTTCCTTGGCGGGAGTCTGGGAGCTGTTTTTT

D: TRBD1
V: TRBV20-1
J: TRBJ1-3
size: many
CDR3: CSARDRQGADTIYF
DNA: TGCAGTGCTAGAGATCGGCAGGGGGCTGACACCATATATTTT

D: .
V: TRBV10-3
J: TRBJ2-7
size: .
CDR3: CAIVPVDQSSYEQYF
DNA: TGTGCCATCGTCCCCGTGGACCAGAGCTCCTACGAGCAGTACTTC

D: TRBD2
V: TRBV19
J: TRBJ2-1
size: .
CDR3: CASSTYSGGYNEQFF
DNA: TGTGCCAGTAGTACCTACAGCGGGGGCTACAATGAGCAGTTCTTC

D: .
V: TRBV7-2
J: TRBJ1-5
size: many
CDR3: CASSSYRDQPQHF
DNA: TGTGCCAGCAGCTCATACAGGGATCAGCCCCAGCATTTT

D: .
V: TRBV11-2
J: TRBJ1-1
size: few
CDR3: CASSLGLLGQSNTEAFF
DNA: TGTGCCAGCAGCCTCGGGTTACTGGGGCAGTCGAACACTGAAGCTTTCTTT

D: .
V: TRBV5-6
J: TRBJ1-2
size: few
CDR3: CASSLGWAELGGYTF
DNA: TGTGCCAGCAGCTTAGGTTGGGCAGAACTTGGTGGCTACACCTTC

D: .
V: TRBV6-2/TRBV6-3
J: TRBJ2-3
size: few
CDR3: CASSYVADNTDTQYF
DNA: TGTGCCAGCAGTTACGTTGCGGACAACACAGATACGCAGTATTTT

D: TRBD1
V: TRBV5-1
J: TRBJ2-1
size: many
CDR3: CASSLGQGYNEQFF
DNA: TGCGCCAGCAGCTTGGGACAGGGGTACAATGAGCAGTTCTTC

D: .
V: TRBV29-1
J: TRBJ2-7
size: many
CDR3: CSVEDRGPEQYF
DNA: TGCAGCGTTGAAGATCGGGGTCCCGAGCAGTACTTC

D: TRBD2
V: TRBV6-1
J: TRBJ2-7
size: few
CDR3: CASRTSGETYEQYF
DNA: TGTGCCAGCAGGACTAGCGGGGAAACCTACGAGCAGTACTTC

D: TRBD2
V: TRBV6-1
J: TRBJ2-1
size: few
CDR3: CASRWTSGESSYNEQFF
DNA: TGTGCCAGCAGATGGACTAGCGGGGAGAGCTCCTACAATGAGCAGTTCTTC

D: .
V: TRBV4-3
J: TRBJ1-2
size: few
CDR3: CASSQEGLSEVYGYTF
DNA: TGCGCCAGCAGCCAAGAAGGTCTCTCCGAAGTCTATGGCTACACCTTC

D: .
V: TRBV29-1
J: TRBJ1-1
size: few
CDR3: CSVESGGRRGLSEAFF
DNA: TGCAGCGTTGAATCTGGCGGGCGGCGCGGGTTGTCTGAAGCTTTCTTT

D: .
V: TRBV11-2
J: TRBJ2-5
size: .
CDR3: CASSLGAGTLKETQYF
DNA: TGTGCCAGCAGCTTAGGGGCCGGGACGTTGAAAGAGACCCAGTACTTC

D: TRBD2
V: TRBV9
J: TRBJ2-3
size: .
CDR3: CASSKLAGFGTDTQYF
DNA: TGTGCCAGCAGCAAACTAGCGGGGTTTGGCACAGATACGCAGTATTTT

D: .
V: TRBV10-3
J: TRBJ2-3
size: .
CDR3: CAISGRAASTDTQYF
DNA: TGTGCCATCAGTGGCAGGGCAGCTAGCACAGATACGCAGTATTTT

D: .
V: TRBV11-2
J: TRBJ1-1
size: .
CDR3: CASSLVLPNTEAFF
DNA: TGTGCCAGCAGCTTAGTCCTACCGAACACTGAAGCTTTCTTT

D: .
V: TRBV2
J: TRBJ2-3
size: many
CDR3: CASSVDYDTQYF
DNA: TGTGCCAGCAGTGTAGACTACGATACGCAGTATTTT

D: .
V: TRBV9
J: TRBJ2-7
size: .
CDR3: CASSTGGGPYEQYF
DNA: TGTGCCAGCAGCACTGGTGGGGGCCCATACGAGCAGTACTTC

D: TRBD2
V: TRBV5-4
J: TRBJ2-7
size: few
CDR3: CASSLSLAGASEQYF
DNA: TGTGCCAGCAGCTTGAGCCTAGCGGGAGCAAGTGAGCAGTACTTC

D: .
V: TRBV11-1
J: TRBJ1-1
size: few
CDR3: CASSSTWRSMNTEAFF
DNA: TGTGCCAGCAGCTCCACATGGAGGAGCATGAACACTGAAGCTTTCTTT

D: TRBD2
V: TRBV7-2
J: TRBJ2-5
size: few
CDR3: CASSWTSGTETQYF
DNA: TGTGCCAGCAGCTGGACTAGCGGGACTGAGACCCAGTACTTC

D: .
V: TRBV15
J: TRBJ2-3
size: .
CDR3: CATSRDIGVEHF
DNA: TGTGCCACCAGCAGAGATATCGGGGTTGAGCATTTT

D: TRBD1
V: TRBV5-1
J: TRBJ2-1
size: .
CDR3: CASSPGTGGFYEQFF
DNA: TGCGCCAGCAGCCCGGGGACAGGGGGCTTCTATGAGCAGTTCTTC

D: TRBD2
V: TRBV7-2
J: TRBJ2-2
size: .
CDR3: CASSLASGGPLNTGELFF
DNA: TGTGCCAGCAGCTTAGCTAGCGGGGGGCCTTTGAACACCGGGGAGCTGTTTTTT

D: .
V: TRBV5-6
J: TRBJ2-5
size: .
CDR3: CASSSFDETQYF
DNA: TGTGCCAGCAGCAGTTTTGACGAGACCCAGTACTTC

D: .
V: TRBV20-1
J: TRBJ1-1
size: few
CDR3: CSAKPGDWMNTEAFF
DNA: TGCAGTGCCAAACCAGGGGATTGGATGAACACTGAAGCTTTCTTT

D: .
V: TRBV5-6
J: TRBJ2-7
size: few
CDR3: CASSFLQGTYEQYF
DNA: TGTGCCAGCAGCTTCCTACAGGGTACCTACGAGCAGTACTTC

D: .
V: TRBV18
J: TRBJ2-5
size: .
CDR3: CASSPSGKTGGETQYF
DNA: TGTGCCAGCTCACCATCTGGGAAAACAGGCGGGGAGACCCAGTACTTC